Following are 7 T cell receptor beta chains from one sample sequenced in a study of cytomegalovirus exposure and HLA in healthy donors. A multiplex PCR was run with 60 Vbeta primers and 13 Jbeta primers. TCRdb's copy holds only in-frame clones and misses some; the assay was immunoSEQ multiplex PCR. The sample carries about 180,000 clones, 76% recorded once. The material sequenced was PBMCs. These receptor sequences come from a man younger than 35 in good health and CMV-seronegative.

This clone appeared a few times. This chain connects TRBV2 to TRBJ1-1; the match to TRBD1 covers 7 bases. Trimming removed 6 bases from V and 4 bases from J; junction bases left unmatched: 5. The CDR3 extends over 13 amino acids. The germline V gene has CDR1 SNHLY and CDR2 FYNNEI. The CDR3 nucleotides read TGTGCCAGCAGCCCTACAGGGGCCACTGAAGCTTTCTTT. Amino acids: CASSPTGATEAFF.

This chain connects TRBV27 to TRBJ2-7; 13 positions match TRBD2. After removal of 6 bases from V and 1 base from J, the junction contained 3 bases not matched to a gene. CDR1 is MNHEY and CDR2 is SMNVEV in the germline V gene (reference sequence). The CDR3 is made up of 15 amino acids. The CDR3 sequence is CASSILAGGSYEQYF. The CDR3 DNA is TGTGCCAGCAGCATACTAGCGGGAGGGTCCTACGAGCAGTACTTC.

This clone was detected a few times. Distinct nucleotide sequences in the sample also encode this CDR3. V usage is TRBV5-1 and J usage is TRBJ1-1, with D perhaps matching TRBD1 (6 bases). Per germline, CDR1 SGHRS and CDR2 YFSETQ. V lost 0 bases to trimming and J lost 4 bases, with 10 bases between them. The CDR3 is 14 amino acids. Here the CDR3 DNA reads TGCGCCAGCAGCTTGGGAGGGGGGGGCACTGAAGCTTTCTTT. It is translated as CASSLGGGGTEAFF.

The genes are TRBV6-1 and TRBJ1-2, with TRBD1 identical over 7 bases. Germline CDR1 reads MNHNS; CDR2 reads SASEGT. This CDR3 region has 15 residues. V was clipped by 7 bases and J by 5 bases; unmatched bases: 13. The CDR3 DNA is TGTGCCAGCAAAAAGGGGGCAGGGGGAGAATATGGCTACACCTTC. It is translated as CASKKGAGGEYGYTF.

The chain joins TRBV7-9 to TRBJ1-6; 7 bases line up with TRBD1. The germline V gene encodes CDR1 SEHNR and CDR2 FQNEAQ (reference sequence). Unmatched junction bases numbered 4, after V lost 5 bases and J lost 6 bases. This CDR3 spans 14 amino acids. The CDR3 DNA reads TGTGCCAGCAGCCCCGGGACAGCTAATTCACCCCTCCACTTT. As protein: CASSPGTANSPLHF.

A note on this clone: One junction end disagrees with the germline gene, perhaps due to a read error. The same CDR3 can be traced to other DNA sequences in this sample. The CDR3 DNA follows: TGCGCCAGCAGTGTTCAGGGCAATCAACCCCAGCATTTT. It specifies CASSVQGNQPQHF. The rearrangement uses TRBV2 and TRBJ1-5, with a possible D match to TRBD1 (5 bases). This CDR3 is 13 amino acids long. Germline loops: CDR1 SNHLY, CDR2 FYNNEI. The whole variable domain, filled in from reference TRBV2 and TRBJ1-5, reads EPEVTQTPSHQVTQMGQEVILRCVPISNHLYFYWYRQILGQKVEFLVSFYNNEISEKSEIFDDQFSVERPDGSNFTLKIRSTKLEDSAMYFCASSVQGNQPQHFGDGTRLSIL.

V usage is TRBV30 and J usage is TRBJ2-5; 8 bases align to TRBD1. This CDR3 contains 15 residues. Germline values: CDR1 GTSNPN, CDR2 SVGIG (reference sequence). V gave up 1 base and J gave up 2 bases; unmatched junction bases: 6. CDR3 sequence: CAWSDGQGLQETQYF. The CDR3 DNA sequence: TGTGCCTGGAGTGACGGACAGGGCCTACAAGAGACCCAGTACTTC. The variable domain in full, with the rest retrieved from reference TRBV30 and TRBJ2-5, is SQTIHQWPATLVQPVGSPLSLECTVEGTSNPNLYWYRQAAGRGLQLLFYSVGIGQISSEVPQNLSASRPQDRQFILSSKKLLLSDSGFYLCAWSDGQGLQETQYFGPGTRLLVL.